The sequence of this T cell receptor (beta chain) was determined in a study of T-cell reconstitution after alpha-beta-depleted transplantation in children. For TCRbeta, the library was prepared with unique molecular identifiers. TCRdb fed the PCR reads into MiXCR, producing one record per CDR3 protein. The data contain about 140,000 distinct CDR3 sequences, around 9% of them seen just once; the ten biggest clones take up 15% to 20%. This clonotype has more than one count but fewer than ten. No antigen is known for it. Study-level findings and limits: Recipient T cells and thymic progenitors that survived gave rise to the high TCRbeta diversity observed at day 60 in some patients. It was reported that alpha-beta T cells came from several hundred expanded graft clones (about two months after transplant). Diversity and T-cell counts at one year after transplant derived mostly from new T cells.

The sample consisted of PBMCs, mostly from graft donor cells, taken 180 days after TCRalphabeta/CD19-depleted stem cell transplant. This TCR was sampled from a female patient aged 2-15 years who had a stem cell transplant for congenital amegakaryocytic thrombocytopenia, so the T cells may come from the graft donor.

The CDR3 loop reads CASSQGSGSNKNEQFF. Here the CDR3 DNA reads TGTGCCAGCAGCCAAGGGAGCGGGAGCAATAAAAATGAGCAGTTCTTC. J is TRBJ2-1 and V is TRBV3-1, with 8 bases fitting TRBD2. Germline loops: CDR1 LGHDT, CDR2 YNNKEL (reference sequence). This CDR3 contains 16 residues. The V and J ends lost 1 base and 7 bases, in that order; junction bases with no gene match: 9.